This T cell receptor beta chain was identified in a study of blood T cell repertoires in COVID-19. CDR1 and CDR2 from the germline V gene are MNHEY and SMNVEV (reference sequence). Trimming left V 3 bases short and J 3 bases short, with 8 bases between. This CDR3 contains 13 residues. As handled by the study authors: Reference gene primer amplification gave nucleated cell count estimates. The protocol was immunoSEQ multiplex PCR, while the TCRdb copy is restricted to in-frame clones and leaves out a portion. V and J calls and clone size come straight from that table; D and trimming were deduced from the DNA. The table includes about 480,000 clones, approximately 88% detected once. This clone was seen a few times.

The chain has TRBV27 and TRBJ1-2, with D possibly TRBD1 on 5 matching bases. Sequencing was carried out using PBMCs or T cells enriched from blood (not recorded which). The source of this sequence is a woman aged 40 to 49 who had recovered from COVID-19. The CDR3 spells CASSFRAHYGYTF. The CDR3 bases are TGTGCCAGCAGTTTCAGGGCCCACTATGGCTACACCTTC.